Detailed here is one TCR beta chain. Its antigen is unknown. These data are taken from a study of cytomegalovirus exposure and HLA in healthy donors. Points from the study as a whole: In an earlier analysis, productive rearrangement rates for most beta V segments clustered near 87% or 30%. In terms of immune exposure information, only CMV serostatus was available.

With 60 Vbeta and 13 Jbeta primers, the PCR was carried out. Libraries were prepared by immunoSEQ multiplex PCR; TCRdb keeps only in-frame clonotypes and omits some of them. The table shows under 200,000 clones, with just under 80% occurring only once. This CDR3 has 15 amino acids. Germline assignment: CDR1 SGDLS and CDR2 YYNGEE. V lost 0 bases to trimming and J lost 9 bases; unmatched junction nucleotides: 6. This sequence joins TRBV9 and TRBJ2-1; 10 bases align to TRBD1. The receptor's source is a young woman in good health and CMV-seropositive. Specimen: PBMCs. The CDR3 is CASSVGDRGLIEQFF. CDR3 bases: TGTGCCAGCAGCGTAGGGGACAGGGGCTTGATTGAGCAGTTCTTC.